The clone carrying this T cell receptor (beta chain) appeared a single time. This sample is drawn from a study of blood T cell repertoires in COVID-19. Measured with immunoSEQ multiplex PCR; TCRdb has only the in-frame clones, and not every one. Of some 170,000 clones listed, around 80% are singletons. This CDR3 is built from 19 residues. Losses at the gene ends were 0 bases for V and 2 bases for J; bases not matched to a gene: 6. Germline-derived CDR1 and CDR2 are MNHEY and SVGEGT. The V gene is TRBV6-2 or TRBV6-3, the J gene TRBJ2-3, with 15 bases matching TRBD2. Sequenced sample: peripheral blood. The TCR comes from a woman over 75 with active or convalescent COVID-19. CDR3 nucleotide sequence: TGTGCCAGCAGTTACTCTGTGGGGACTAGCGGGGGGACCACAGATACGCAGTATTTT. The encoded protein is CASSYSVGTSGGTTDTQYF.